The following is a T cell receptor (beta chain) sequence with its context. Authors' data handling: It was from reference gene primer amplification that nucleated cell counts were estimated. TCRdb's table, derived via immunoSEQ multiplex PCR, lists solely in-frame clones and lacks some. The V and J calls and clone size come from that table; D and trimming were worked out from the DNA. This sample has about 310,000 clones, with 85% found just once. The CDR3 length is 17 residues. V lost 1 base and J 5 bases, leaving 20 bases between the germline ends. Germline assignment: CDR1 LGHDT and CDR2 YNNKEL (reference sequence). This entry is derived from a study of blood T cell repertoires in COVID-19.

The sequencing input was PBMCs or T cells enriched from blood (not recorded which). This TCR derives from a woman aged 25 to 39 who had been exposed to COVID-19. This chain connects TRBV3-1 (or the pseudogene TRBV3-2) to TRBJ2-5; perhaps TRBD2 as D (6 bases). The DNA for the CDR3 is TGTGCCAGCAGCCAAGCGGTTATGTCCGCGGGGAGGGAGACCCAGTACTTC. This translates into CASSQAVMSAGRETQYF.